This T cell receptor beta chain appears in the sequencing data of a study of blood T cell repertoires in COVID-19. At the level of the study: COVID-19 samples, acute and convalescent, were from the United States, Italy and Spain. Sources were T cells, B-cell-depleted T cells, or PBMCs; the material itself was cDNA or gDNA.

Authors' data handling: Counts of nucleated cells, estimated from reference gene primer amplification, were obtained. Profiling relied on immunoSEQ multiplex PCR, and the TCRdb table lists in-frame clones only, not all of them. That table is the source of V, J and clone size, and D and trimming were worked out from the DNA. Of 90,000 to 120,000 clones in the sample, roughly 84% were seen once. The V end was cut by 0 bases, the J end by 3 bases, with 8 bases between. The CDR3 totals 14 residues. CDR1 is MNHNS, CDR2 SASEGT, per germline. The sequencing input was peripheral blood. V is TRBV6-1 and J is TRBJ1-1; the D gene is possibly TRBD1 (5 bases). The receptor was isolated from a human donor in a cohort sampled during active COVID-19. The CDR3 reads CASSEAEGYTEAFF. The CDR3 region has the DNA TGTGCCAGCAGTGAAGCGGAGGGGTACACTGAAGCTTTCTTT.